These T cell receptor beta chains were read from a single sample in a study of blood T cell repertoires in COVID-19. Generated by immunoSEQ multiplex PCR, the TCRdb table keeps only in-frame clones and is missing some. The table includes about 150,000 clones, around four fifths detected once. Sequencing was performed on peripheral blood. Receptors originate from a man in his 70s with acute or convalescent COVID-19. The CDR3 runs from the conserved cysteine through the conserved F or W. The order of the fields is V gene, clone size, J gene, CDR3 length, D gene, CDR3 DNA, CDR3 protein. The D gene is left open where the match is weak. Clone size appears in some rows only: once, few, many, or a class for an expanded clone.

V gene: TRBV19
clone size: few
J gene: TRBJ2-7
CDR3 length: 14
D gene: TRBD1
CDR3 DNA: TGTGCCAGTAGTATAGGACAGGGCTTCGACGAGCAGTACTTC
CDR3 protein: CASSIGQGFDEQYF

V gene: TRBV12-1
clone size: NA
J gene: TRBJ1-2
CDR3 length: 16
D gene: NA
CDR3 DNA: TGTGCCAGCAGCCGGACAGGGAGTTTTGGATTCTTAGGCTACACCTTC
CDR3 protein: CASSRTGSFGFLGYTF

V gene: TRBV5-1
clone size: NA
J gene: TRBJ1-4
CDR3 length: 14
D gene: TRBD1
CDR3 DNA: TGCGCCAGCAGCTTCGGACAGGGGGGTGAAAAACTGTTTTTT
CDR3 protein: CASSFGQGGEKLFF

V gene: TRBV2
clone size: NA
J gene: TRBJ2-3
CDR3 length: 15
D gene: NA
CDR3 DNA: TGTGCCAGCAGTGAAGGGGCAGGTTCGGGGGATACGCAGTATTTT
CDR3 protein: CASSEGAGSGDTQYF

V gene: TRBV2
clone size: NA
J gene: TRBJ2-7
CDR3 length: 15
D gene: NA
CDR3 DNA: TGTGCCAGCAGGCTGTCCTCGACTAGTCTTCGCGAGCAGTACTTC
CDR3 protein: CASRLSSTSLREQYF

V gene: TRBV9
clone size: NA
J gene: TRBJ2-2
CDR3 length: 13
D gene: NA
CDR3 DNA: TGTGCCAGCCGACAGGAAGTAACCGGGGAGCTGTTTTTT
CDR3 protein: CASRQEVTGELFF

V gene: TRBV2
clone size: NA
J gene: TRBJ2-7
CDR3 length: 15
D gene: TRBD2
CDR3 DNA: TGTGCCAGCCTCAACCTCCAGCGGGACGTCTACGAGCAGTACTTC
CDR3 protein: CASLNLQRDVYEQYF

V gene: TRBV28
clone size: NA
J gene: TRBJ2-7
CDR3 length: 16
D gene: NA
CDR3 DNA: TGTGCCAGCAGTTTTTTGGTGGGGGCAGGATCTGGAGAGCAGTACTTC
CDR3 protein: CASSFLVGAGSGEQYF

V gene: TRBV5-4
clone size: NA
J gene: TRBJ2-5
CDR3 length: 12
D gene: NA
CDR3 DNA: TGTGCCAGCAGTAGTGTCCGAGAGGCCCAGTACTTC
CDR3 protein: CASSSVREAQYF

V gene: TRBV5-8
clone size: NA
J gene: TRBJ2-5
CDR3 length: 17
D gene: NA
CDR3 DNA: TGTGCCAGCAGCGGAAACCGGGACTTCTTAAACCAAGAGACCCAGTACTTC
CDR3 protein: CASSGNRDFLNQETQYF

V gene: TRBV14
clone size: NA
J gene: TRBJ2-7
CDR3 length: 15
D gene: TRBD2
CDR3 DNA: TGTGCCAGCAGCCAAGAATTAGCGGGAAGTTACGAGCAGTACTTC
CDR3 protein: CASSQELAGSYEQYF

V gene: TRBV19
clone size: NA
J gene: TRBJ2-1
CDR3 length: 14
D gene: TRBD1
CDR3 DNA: TGTGCCAGTAATCCGGGACAGGGGGGAGGTGAGCAGTTCTTC
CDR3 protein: CASNPGQGGGEQFF

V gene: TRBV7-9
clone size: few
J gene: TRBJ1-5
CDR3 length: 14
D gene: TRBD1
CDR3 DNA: TGTGCCAGCAGCTTAGGACAGGGCCATCAGCCCCAGCATTTT
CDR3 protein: CASSLGQGHQPQHF

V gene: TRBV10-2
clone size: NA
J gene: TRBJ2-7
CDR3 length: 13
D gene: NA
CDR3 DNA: TGCGCCAGCGGTGGGGGGCCCGGCTACGAGCAGTACTTC
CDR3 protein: CASGGGPGYEQYF

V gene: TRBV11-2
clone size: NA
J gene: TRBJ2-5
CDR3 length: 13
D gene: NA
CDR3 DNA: TGTGCCAGCAGCTTAGGGCCCCAAGAGACCCAGTACTTC
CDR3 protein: CASSLGPQETQYF

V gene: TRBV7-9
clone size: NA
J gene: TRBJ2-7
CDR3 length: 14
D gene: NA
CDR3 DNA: TGTGCCAGCAGCTTATTACAGCCTCCCTACGAGCAGTACTTC
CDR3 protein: CASSLLQPPYEQYF

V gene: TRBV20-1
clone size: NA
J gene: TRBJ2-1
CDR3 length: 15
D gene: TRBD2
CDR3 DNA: TGCAGTGCTGGTGGGACTAGCGGGAGGACCAATGAGCAGTTCTTC
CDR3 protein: CSAGGTSGRTNEQFF

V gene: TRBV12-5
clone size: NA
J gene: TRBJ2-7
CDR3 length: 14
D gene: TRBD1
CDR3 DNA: TGTGCTAGTGGTTCGCCGGGACAGGGCTACGAGCAGTACTTC
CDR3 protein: CASGSPGQGYEQYF

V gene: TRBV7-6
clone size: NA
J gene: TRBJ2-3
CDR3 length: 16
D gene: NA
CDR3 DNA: TGTGCCAGCAGCTTAGCGTTGCGGTTCGGGGCAGATACGCAGTATTTT
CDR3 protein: CASSLALRFGADTQYF